The rows below give T cell receptor beta chains drawn from one sample of a study of blood T cells in healthy people across ages. TCRdb reprocessed the 5' RACE reads with MiXCR, giving one entry per CDR3 protein. The sample includes around 1.5 million distinct CDR3 sequences, 30% to 40% of them seen just once. Source material: blood. All receptors derive from a woman aged 30 to 39 in good health. The CDR3 runs from the conserved cysteine through the conserved F or W. The D gene is left open where the match is weak.

-	TRBV25-1	TRBJ2-3	CASGNLGQGDTQYF
-	TRBV28	TRBJ1-4	CASSQGDVEKLFF
-	TRBV5-1	TRBJ2-5	CASSLGGVGDNQETQYF
-	TRBV20-1	TRBJ2-5	CSARGVRASVETQYF
TRBD1	TRBV27	TRBJ2-7	CASSLSGTGDNEQYF
TRBD1	TRBV3-1	TRBJ1-6	CASSQGTGVNSPLHF
-	TRBV7-6	-	CASSLKHNEQYF
-	TRBV2	TRBJ2-5	CASRSGIQETQYF
TRBD2	TRBV5-1	TRBJ2-2	CASSLWAGTSSTGELFF
-	TRBV12-3/TRBV12-4	TRBJ2-7	CASSLYSGSYSYEQYF
-	TRBV29-1	TRBJ2-7	CSVGEGFRGTYEQYF
TRBD2	TRBV20-1	TRBJ2-7	CSARDGLAGTSYEQYF
-	TRBV6-5	TRBJ1-2	CASRTWGQNLNYGYTF
-	TRBV6-5	TRBJ2-1	CASSYSVGGPYNEQFF
-	TRBV5-1	TRBJ2-2	CASSPQSGSGELFF
TRBD2	TRBV7-3	TRBJ2-3	CASSLRVSGGPSTDTQYF
-	TRBV3-1	TRBJ2-5	CASSQDYSQETQYF
TRBD2	TRBV5-1	TRBJ2-3	CASHTEGGGDTQYF
TRBD2	TRBV7-9	TRBJ2-7	CASSYPETSVYEQYF
TRBD2	TRBV3-1	TRBJ2-2	CASSHGLAGGELFF
-	TRBV24-1	TRBJ2-1	CATSQGQYNEQFF
TRBD1	TRBV2	TRBJ1-5	CASRDRGQSNQPQHF
TRBD2	TRBV20-1	TRBJ2-7	CSATVSSGSYEQYF
-	TRBV21-1	TRBJ2-7	CASSKFWTGASHEQYF
TRBD2	TRBV19	TRBJ2-7	CASTKERGSVFEQYF
-	TRBV20-1	TRBJ1-2	CSAHRGYGYTF
-	TRBV27	TRBJ2-7	CASSFDGGEQYF
TRBD2	TRBV20-1	TRBJ2-2	CSARDPSGGATGELFF
-	TRBV20-1	TRBJ2-7	CSAAFWDDTKYEQYF
-	TRBV7-9	TRBJ2-7	CASSLMSGGPSTYEQYF
-	TRBV12-3/TRBV12-4	TRBJ2-7	CASSLDLITSYEQYF
TRBD2	TRBV20-1	TRBJ2-1	CSARDSTRPGGDEQFF
-	TRBV7-2	TRBJ2-2	CASSNGGRGELFF
-	TRBV6-5	TRBJ2-7	CASATGSSYEQYF
-	TRBV7-9	TRBJ1-1	CASSAYNEAFF
TRBD1	TRBV4-1	TRBJ1-2	CASSQDLPRDRDYGYTF
TRBD1	TRBV3-1	TRBJ1-5	CASSPTGGPNQPQHF
-	TRBV6-6	TRBJ2-5	CASSRDLQETQYF
-	TRBV7-8	TRBJ1-1	CASSLGRGEAFF
TRBD1	TRBV6-1	TRBJ1-4	CASSVFPRGQGEKLFF
-	TRBV9	TRBJ1-4	CASSVPSSRNEKLFF
TRBD2	TRBV20-1	TRBJ2-7	CSARAASGPYEQYF